Listed here are 28 T cell receptor beta chains from one sample, sequenced in a study of blood T cell repertoires in COVID-19. TCRdb's copy holds only in-frame clones and misses some; the assay was immunoSEQ multiplex PCR. The table includes about 14,000 clones, less than 80% detected once. The sequenced material came from peripheral blood. Receptor source: a man between 65 and 80 years old with acute or convalescent COVID-19.

The CDR3 protein is CASIPGQFQETQYF. The CDR3 DNA is TGCGCCAGCATTCCGGGACAGTTTCAAGAGACCCAGTACTTC. V gene TRBV10-1 combines with J gene TRBJ2-5; 7 nucleotides line up with TRBD1. The CDR3 totals 14 residues. From germline, CDR1 is WNHNN and CDR2 SYGVQD (reference sequence). Germline trimming cut 7 bases from V and 2 bases from J; bases unmatched to any gene: 7.

V usage is TRBV6-5 and J usage is TRBJ2-1; D is unclear. V lost 5 bases and J lost 5, with 7 bases in between. Germline V gene data show CDR1 as MNHEY and CDR2 as SVGAGI. This CDR3 comprises 12 residues. The CDR3 region is CASSKTDNEQFF. CDR3 bases: TGTGCCAGCAGTAAGACTGACAATGAGCAGTTCTTC.

The rearrangement uses TRBV30 and TRBJ1-5; the D is unclear. The CDR3 length is 15 residues. Looked up from germline, CDR1 is GTSNPN and CDR2 is SVGIG (reference sequence). Trimming cost V 2 bases and J 0 bases, with 11 bases left between them. The CDR3 region has the DNA TGTGCCTGGAGTCCAACGCGGGGTAGCAATCAGCCCCAGCATTTT. This gives the protein CAWSPTRGSNQPQHF.

This chain uses TRBV6-5 with TRBJ2-5, with TRBD1 identical over 7 bases. Per germline, CDR1 MNHEY and CDR2 SVGAGI. The ends lost 7 bases at V and 2 bases at J; junction bases unmatched: 7. The CDR3 is 14 amino acids. This chain's CDR3 is CASKVGTVQETQYF. The CDR3 nucleotides are TGTGCCAGCAAGGTCGGGACAGTACAAGAGACCCAGTACTTC.

This clone has only one observation. The J gene is TRBJ1-1, the V gene TRBV30; possible D gene TRBD1, 6 bases. V lost 4 bases and J 8 bases, leaving 11 bases between the germline ends. This CDR3 is built from 11 residues. Germline CDR1 GTSNPN, CDR2 SVGIG (reference sequence). The CDR3 DNA is TGTGCCTGGAATCAACAGGGAGAAGCTTTCTTT. This encodes CAWNQQGEAFF.

This clone appeared a single time. This sequence joins TRBV6-5 and TRBJ2-6, with no clear D. Germline V gives CDR1 MNHEY, CDR2 SVGAGI. The germline V and J ends were trimmed by 10 bases and 5 bases, with 15 bases remaining between them. CDR3 length: 14 amino acids. The CDR3 region is CATGGPQWANVLTF. CDR3 sequence (DNA): TGTGCCACCGGCGGCCCTCAGTGGGCCAACGTCCTGACTTTC.

This clone occurred a few times. V and J are TRBV30 and TRBJ2-7, with 8 bases fitting TRBD2. The CDR3 is 15 residues long. Germline CDR1 and CDR2: GTSNPN and SVGIG (reference sequence). J was trimmed by 2 bases and V by 3 bases; bases with no gene match: 9. DNA of the CDR3: TGTGCCTGGAGGCCGGGAGGGGGAGGCACCTACGAGCAGTACTTC. It is translated as CAWRPGGGGTYEQYF.

The chain's CDR3 is CASSPKGQGGTDTQYF. The CDR3 DNA reads TGTGCCAGCAGCCCAAAGGGACAGGGTGGCACAGATACGCAGTATTTT. The gene calls are TRBV5-4 and TRBJ2-3; 9 nucleotides align to TRBD1. The CDR3 extends over 16 amino acids. The ends lost 4 bases at V and 1 base at J; junction bases unmatched: 7. Germline CDR1 SGHNT, CDR2 YYREEE (reference sequence).

The V gene is TRBV2, the J gene TRBJ2-1; TRBD1 might be the D (7 bases). The V and J ends lost 4 bases and 4 bases respectively, with 17 bases between them. The CDR3 sequence is 16 residues long. In germline, CDR1 is SNHLY, CDR2 FYNNEI. CDR3 DNA sequence: TGTGCCAGCAGTGTGTCCTCAGGGGGGACTTACAATGAGCAGTTCTTC. It codes for CASSVSSGGTYNEQFF.

CDR3 in amino acids: CASSPRRGYTF. For the CDR3, the DNA is TGTGCCAGCAGTCCCCGCCGGGGCTACACCTTC. The genes are TRBV28 and TRBJ1-2; D gene unclear. CDR1 is MDHEN, CDR2 SYDVKM, per germline. The CDR3 has 11 amino acids. The V end was cut by 5 bases, the J end by 8 bases, with 9 bases between.

The gene calls are TRBV7-2 and TRBJ1-2; D is uncertain. The CDR3 runs 12 residues. V gave up 3 bases and J gave up 1 base, with 3 bases separating them. Germline assignment: CDR1 SGHTA and CDR2 FQGNSA. The CDR3 DNA follows: TGTGCCAGCAGCTTCAGTAACTATGGCTACACCTTC. It is translated as CASSFSNYGYTF. The full variable domain, its missing parts supplied by reference TRBV7-2 and TRBJ1-2, is GAGVSQSPSNKVTEKGKDVELRCDPISGHTALYWYRQSLGQGLEFLIYFQGNSAPDKSGLPSDRFSAERTGGSVSTLTIQRTQQEDSAVYLCASSFSNYGYTFGSGTRLTVV.

This sequence joins TRBV9 and TRBJ2-1; D ambiguous. The CDR3 extends over 15 amino acids. V gave up 1 base and J gave up 0 bases, with 8 bases separating them. The germline gives CDR1 SGDLS, CDR2 YYNGEE. The DNA for the CDR3 is TGTGCCAGCAGCGTACAACCTAGCTCCTACAATGAGCAGTTCTTC. As protein: CASSVQPSSYNEQFF. Based on the CDR3 plus reference TRBV9 and TRBJ2-1, the full variable domain is DSGVTQTPKHLITATGQRVTLRCSPRSGDLSVYWYQQSLDQGLQFLIQYYNGEERAKGNILERFSAQQFPDLHSELNLSSLELGDSALYFCASSVQPSSYNEQFFGPGTRLTVL.

By share, this clone ranks as medium-sized. The chain is built from TRBV5-4 and TRBJ1-2, with D uncertain. V lost 0 bases, J lost 4 bases, and 7 bases lay in between. This CDR3 region has 13 residues. Germline CDR1 is SGHNT and CDR2 is YYREEE (reference sequence). CDR3 DNA sequence: TGTGCCAGCAGCTTGGGGGCCAGCTATGGCTACACCTTC. Translated, it gives CASSLGASYGYTF.

This clone was counted only a few times. The DNA of the CDR3 is TGCAGCGTTGAAAAGGGACTGCAAAACAATGAGCAGTTCTTC. It codes for CSVEKGLQNNEQFF. The V and J genes are TRBV29-1 and TRBJ2-1; D is perhaps TRBD2 (6 bases). The CDR3 loop spans 14 amino acids. The germline gives CDR1 SQVTM, CDR2 ANQGSEA. Trimming shortened V by 2 bases and J by 5 bases, and 13 bases separated the two germline ends.

The V gene is TRBV9, the J gene TRBJ1-1; maybe TRBD1 (6 bases). The germline V gene encodes CDR1 SGDLS and CDR2 YYNGEE. The CDR3 totals 15 residues. Trimming stripped 1 base from V and 7 bases from J, with 17 bases between. CDR3 nucleotides: TGTGCCAGCAGCGTATCCCTCCTAGGGGGGGATGAAGCTTTCTTT. It codes for CASSVSLLGGDEAFF.

J is TRBJ2-2 and V is TRBV29-1; D perhaps matches TRBD1 (6 bases). Looked up from germline, CDR1 is SQVTM and CDR2 is ANQGSEA. CDR3 length equals 14 residues. Trimming took off 4 bases at V and 3 bases at J, with 12 bases between the two ends. The CDR3 spells CSVGSGVHTGELFF. CDR3 bases: TGCAGCGTTGGGTCAGGGGTCCACACCGGGGAGCTGTTTTTT.

This clone was counted once. In DNA, the CDR3 is TGTGCCAGCAGACTCGGACAGGGAAACTATGGCTACACCTTC. Its translation: CASRLGQGNYGYTF. The V call is TRBV6-5, the J call TRBJ1-2, with 8 positions matching TRBD1. This CDR3 is built from 14 residues. Germline V CDR1 and CDR2: MNHEY, SVGAGI. With 6 bases clipped from V and 2 bases from J, the junction kept 5 bases outside the gene matches.

This clone was counted a few times. This chain joins TRBV30 and TRBJ1-2, with D hard to call. Trimming removed 4 bases from V and 5 bases from J, with 14 bases in between. CDR1 and CDR2 (germline): GTSNPN, SVGIG (reference sequence). This CDR3 contains 13 residues. CDR3 nucleotide sequence: TGTGCCTGGATCGGAGGTTCCGGGTATGGCTACACCTTC. Its translation: CAWIGGSGYGYTF.

Concerning this clone: Germline and junction disagree at one end, which may indicate a read error. This same CDR3 is encoded by further DNA sequences in the sample. The V and J genes are TRBV20-1 and TRBJ1-2; D is perhaps TRBD1 (6 bases). Germline V gene lookup returns CDR1 DFQATT and CDR2 SNEGSKA (reference sequence). The CDR3 spans 15 residues. CDR3 loop: CSASGLQGTNYGYTF. DNA of the CDR3: TGCAGTGCTAGTGGGTTACAGGGAACCAACTATGGCTACACCTTT.

The V gene is TRBV7-2, the J gene TRBJ1-1; 7 nucleotides align to TRBD1. The CDR3 runs 15 residues. The V and J ends lost 2 bases and 4 bases, in that order; junction bases with no gene match: 7. The germline gives CDR1 SGHTA, CDR2 FQGNSA. The CDR3 DNA follows: TGTGCCAGCAGCTTAAACAGGGGTGGGGCCACTGAAGCTTTCTTT. Translation: CASSLNRGGATEAFF.

The J gene is TRBJ1-5, the V gene TRBV27, with a possible D match to TRBD1 (5 bases). CDR1 MNHEY and CDR2 SMNVEV come from the germline V gene (reference sequence). Deletions cut 5 bases from V and 3 bases from J, with 20 bases between. The CDR3 extends over 17 amino acids. CDR3 loop: CASSLGGKIPPNQPQHF. The CDR3 coding sequence is TGTGCCAGCAGTCTGGGGGGTAAAATCCCCCCCAATCAGCCCCAGCATTTT.

The chain combines TRBV2 with TRBJ2-1, with D tentatively TRBD2 (7 bases). Trimming shortened V by 4 bases and J by 7 bases, and 20 bases separated the two germline ends. The CDR3 has 16 residues. Germline V gene sequence: CDR1 SNHLY, CDR2 FYNNEI. The CDR3 reads CASSGGRVQGVNEQFF. The CDR3 nucleotides are TGTGCCAGCAGTGGGGGGAGGGTACAGGGCGTGAATGAGCAGTTCTTC.

V gene TRBV19 combines with J gene TRBJ1-5; D gene unclear. This CDR3 has 15 residues. The V gene's germline CDR1 is LNHDA and CDR2 SQIVND (reference sequence). Trimming shortened V by 3 bases and J by 1 base, and 10 bases separated the two germline ends. CDR3 bases: TGTGCCAGTAGTATGGAGCCCCCCAGCAATCAGCCCCAGCATTTT. Protein: CASSMEPPSNQPQHF. Full variable domain (rest looked up from reference TRBV19 and TRBJ1-5): DGGITQSPKYLFRKEGQNVTLSCEQNLNHDAMYWYRQDPGQGLRLIYYSQIVNDFQKGDIAEGYSVSREKKESFPLTVTSAQKNPTAFYLCASSMEPPSNQPQHFGDGTRLSIL.

The V and J genes are TRBV15 and TRBJ2-1; 11 positions agree with TRBD1. The CDR3 has 14 residues. CDR1 and CDR2 from the germline V gene are LNHNV and YYDKDF (reference sequence). Unmatched junction bases numbered 3, after V lost 5 bases and J lost 6 bases. For the CDR3, the DNA is TGTGCCACCAGCGGGGGGACAGGGGGCAATGAGCAGTTCTTC. It yields the protein CATSGGTGGNEQFF.

This sequence joins TRBV13 and TRBJ1-1; D might be TRBD1 (5 bases). Germline V gives CDR1 PRHDT, CDR2 FYEKMQ (reference sequence). The CDR3 is made up of 14 amino acids. The V gene lost 4 bases and the J gene lost 1 base, with 10 bases spanning the gap. CDR3 amino acids: CASSWRGTNTEAFF. As DNA, the CDR3 is TGTGCCAGCAGCTGGCGGGGCACGAACACTGAAGCTTTCTTT.

J is TRBJ1-1 and V is TRBV30; no firm D call. Between the trimmed V and J ends, which lost 0 bases and 7 bases, there was a span of 15 bases. Germline CDR1 and CDR2: GTSNPN and SVGIG (reference sequence). The CDR3 loop spans 14 amino acids. The chain's CDR3 is CAWSVGGEQLEAFF. In DNA form, the CDR3 reads TGTGCCTGGAGTGTAGGAGGTGAACAGCTTGAAGCTTTCTTT.

The rearrangement joins TRBV6-5 to TRBJ2-5; 8 nucleotides agree with TRBD1. V lost 5 bases to trimming and J lost 4 bases; unmatched junction nucleotides: 9. Germline V lookup: CDR1 MNHEY, CDR2 SVGAGI. The CDR3 consists of 15 residues. DNA of the CDR3: TGTGCCAGCAGTCGCGCGGGGACAGGTGGAGAGACCCAGTACTTC. Protein sequence: CASSRAGTGGETQYF.

The chain couples TRBV10-2 to TRBJ2-7; 8 bases align to TRBD1. Germline V gives CDR1 WSHSY, CDR2 SAAADI. V trimming: 1 base; J trimming: 3 bases; junction bases outside the gene matches: 5. CDR3 length: 15 amino acids. The CDR3 loop reads CASSEYGTGRYEQYF. CDR3 DNA: TGCGCCAGCAGTGAGTACGGGACAGGCCGCTACGAGCAGTACTTC.